This TCR beta chain was identified during a study of shared clonotypes between healthy human individuals. The germline CDR1 and CDR2 sequences are MGHDK and SYGVNS. The CDR3 runs to 15 residues. The V and J ends lost 3 bases and 4 bases, in that order; junction bases with no gene match: 3. Template for every sorted-subset replicate PCR totaled approximately 0.2 ug DNA, 25,000 to 35,000 T cell genomes. The protocol was immunoSEQ multiplex PCR, while the TCRdb copy is restricted to in-frame clones and leaves out a portion. The sample holds about a million clones; about 72% are singletons and the top ten take approximately 0.9%. Into CD45RA+ naive and CD45RA-negative memory subsets, the CD4+ cells were split. Comment on this clone: The antigen is unknown.

Study-level findings and limits: Generation probability values for non-shared clonotypes were lower than those for clonotypes shared by all four donors.

The receptor was derived from a young man in good health. Some clones in this sample may be carry-over from other donors' samples. The sequenced sample was memory CD4+ T cells from PBMCs. Subset defined: CD45RA-negative fraction. V and J are TRBV25-1 and TRBJ1-6, with 7 bases fitting TRBD1. The CDR3 region is CASSDSTGYNSPLHF. CDR3 bases: TGTGCCAGCAGTGACTCGACAGGGTATAATTCACCCCTCCACTTT.